These 14 T cell receptor beta chains originate from one sample sequenced in a study of immune evolution from preneoplasia to lung adenocarcinoma. The protocol was immunoSEQ multiplex PCR, while the TCRdb copy is restricted to in-frame clones and leaves out a portion. The sample has thousands of clones, 79% seen once. Sequencing was performed on FFPE invasive lung adenocarcinoma tissue. These TCRs come from a person in their 40s with lung adenocarcinoma.

The chain combines TRBV27 with TRBJ2-7, with D possibly TRBD2 on 6 matching bases. Trimming removed 9 bases from V and 4 bases from J, with 19 bases in between. The CDR3 totals 14 residues. Germline V gives CDR1 MNHEY, CDR2 SMNVEV (reference sequence). For the CDR3, the DNA is TGTGCCAGTTCCGCTAGCGTAGGGCCTTACGAGCAGTACTTC. It encodes CASSASVGPYEQYF.

This clone has only a few counts. The chain is built from TRBV7-3 and TRBJ1-3; D is undetermined. V lost 10 bases to trimming and J lost 4 bases, with 14 bases between them. This CDR3 is built from 13 residues. From germline, CDR1 is SGHTA and CDR2 FQGTGA. In DNA, the CDR3 is TGTGCCACCTCGACGGACTTAGGAAACACCATATATTTT. It specifies CATSTDLGNTIYF.

This sequence joins TRBV9 and TRBJ1-1, with TRBD1 identical over 8 bases. The CDR3 is made up of 14 amino acids. Germline V gene sequence: CDR1 SGDLS, CDR2 YYNGEE. The V gene end was trimmed by 4 bases and the J gene end by 3 bases; junction bases not matched to a gene: 5. In DNA, the CDR3 is TGTGCCAGCAGCCCCGGGACAGGAGACACTGAAGCTTTCTTT. This codes for CASSPGTGDTEAFF.

This chain links TRBV9 with TRBJ2-5; possibly TRBD1 or TRBD2 for D (6 bases each). The V gene lost 3 bases and the J gene lost 3 bases, with 18 bases spanning the gap. Germline V gives CDR1 SGDLS, CDR2 YYNGEE. This CDR3 has 16 residues. The CDR3 region is CASSASGGQLKETQYF. CDR3 bases: TGTGCCAGCAGCGCTAGTGGGGGGCAGCTCAAAGAGACCCAGTACTTC. The full variable domain, its missing parts supplied by reference TRBV9 and TRBJ2-5, is DSGVTQTPKHLITATGQRVTLRCSPRSGDLSVYWYQQSLDQGLQFLIQYYNGEERAKGNILERFSAQQFPDLHSELNLSSLELGDSALYFCASSASGGQLKETQYFGPGTRLLVL.

This CDR3 reads CASSDSGAGELFF. The DNA of the CDR3 is TGTGCCAGCAGTGACTCGGGGGCCGGGGAGCTGTTTTTT. The chain links TRBV6-4 to TRBJ2-2; D is possibly TRBD1 or TRBD2 (5 bases each). The V and J ends lost 0 bases and 6 bases respectively, with 5 bases between them. The germline gives CDR1 MRHNA, CDR2 SNTAGT. This CDR3 has 13 residues.

The rearrangement links TRBV4-3 to TRBJ2-4, with 11 positions matching TRBD2. The V and J ends lost 3 bases and 12 bases, in that order; junction bases with no gene match: 10. The CDR3 is 15 amino acids. From germline, CDR1 is LGHNA and CDR2 YSLEER. The CDR3 protein is CASSQGGSGRAHQYF. The DNA for the CDR3 is TGCGCCAGCAGCCAGGGCGGTAGCGGGAGGGCACATCAGTACTTC.

V is TRBV18 and J is TRBJ2-5; TRBD1 matches at 8 bases. J lost 0 bases, V lost 4 bases, and 7 bases had no gene match. Per the germline V gene, CDR1 is KGHSH and CDR2 is LQKENI. The CDR3 loop spans 16 amino acids. CDR3: CASSLTGTGNQETQYF. As DNA, the CDR3 is TGTGCCAGCTCACTTACCGGGACAGGCAACCAAGAGACCCAGTACTTC.

The V gene is TRBV28, the J gene TRBJ2-2; a weak D match, TRBD2 (6 bases). V lost 1 base and J 5 bases, leaving 8 bases between the germline ends. The CDR3 sequence is 14 residues long. CDR1 is MDHEN, CDR2 SYDVKM, per germline. The CDR3 bases are TGTGCCAGCAGTTTATCGGGAGCAACCGGGGAGCTGTTTTTT. Protein product: CASSLSGATGELFF.

The genes are TRBV30 and TRBJ1-2; D is possibly TRBD1 (5 bases). The CDR3 length is 13 residues. V lost 3 bases and J lost 5, with 13 bases in between. In germline, CDR1 is GTSNPN, CDR2 SVGIG (reference sequence). DNA of the CDR3: TGTGCCTGGAGGAAAGGGGCAAAGTATGGCTACACCTTC. This codes for CAWRKGAKYGYTF.

J is TRBJ1-1 and V is TRBV9; D call uncertain. Germline V gene lookup returns CDR1 SGDLS and CDR2 YYNGEE. The length of the CDR3 is 13 residues. Deletions cut 0 bases from V and 8 bases from J, with 11 bases between. CDR3: CASSVVGQEEAFF. CDR3 coding DNA: TGTGCCAGCAGCGTAGTAGGGCAGGAGGAAGCTTTCTTT.

In nucleotides, the CDR3 is TGTGCCTGGAGATCGAGTCCGGGCTCCTACAATGAGCAGTTCTTC. Translated, it gives CAWRSSPGSYNEQFF. The J gene is TRBJ2-1, the V gene TRBV30; D is undetermined. CDR3 length equals 15 residues. Looked up from germline, CDR1 is GTSNPN and CDR2 is SVGIG (reference sequence). The V gene lost 3 bases and the J gene lost 0 bases, with 12 bases spanning the gap.

The V and J genes are TRBV7-6 and TRBJ1-1; 7 positions agree with TRBD1. The CDR3 consists of 16 residues. Trimming removed 5 bases from V and 3 bases from J; junction bases left unmatched: 12. In germline, CDR1 is SGHVS, CDR2 FNYEAQ. The CDR3 reads CASSQPPGTADTEAFF. Written as DNA, the CDR3 is TGTGCCAGCAGCCAACCTCCAGGGACAGCAGACACTGAAGCTTTCTTT.

This chain connects TRBV18 to TRBJ1-2; D is ambiguous. V lost 8 bases, J lost 0 bases, and 10 bases lay in between. Per germline, CDR1 KGHSH and CDR2 LQKENI. CDR3 length: 13 amino acids. The CDR3 nucleotides are TGTGCCAGCACGGGCAACACTAACTATGGCTACACCTTC. This codes for CASTGNTNYGYTF.

The sample holds one count of this clone. The chain has TRBV10-3 and TRBJ2-7, with a weak D call TRBD1 (5 bases). Germline CDR1 and CDR2: ENHRY and SYGVKD. The V and J ends lost 3 bases and 3 bases respectively, with 15 bases between them. The CDR3 runs to 15 residues. The CDR3 DNA follows: TGTGCCATCAGTGAATCGCAGGGTTTAGGCTACGAGCAGTACTTC. This sequence encodes CAISESQGLGYEQYF.